The T cell receptor beta chain under discussion was sequenced for a study of technical replicates of blood from several donors. The assay was immunoSEQ multiplex PCR, and TCRdb's table has in-frame clones only and misses some. The profile covers more than 90,000 clones, with 90% to 97% appearing a single time and over 0.2% taken by the ten largest. V gave up 3 bases and J gave up 5 bases, with 8 bases separating them. This CDR3 contains 12 residues. Germline V lookup: CDR1 MDHEN, CDR2 SYDVKM. The receptor comes from a human donor in good health. This sequence joins TRBV28 and TRBJ2-7; D call uncertain. Sequencing was performed on T cells isolated from PBMCs. CDR3 protein: CASSLEINEQYF. CDR3 DNA sequence: TGTGCCAGCAGTTTGGAGATAAACGAGCAGTACTTC.